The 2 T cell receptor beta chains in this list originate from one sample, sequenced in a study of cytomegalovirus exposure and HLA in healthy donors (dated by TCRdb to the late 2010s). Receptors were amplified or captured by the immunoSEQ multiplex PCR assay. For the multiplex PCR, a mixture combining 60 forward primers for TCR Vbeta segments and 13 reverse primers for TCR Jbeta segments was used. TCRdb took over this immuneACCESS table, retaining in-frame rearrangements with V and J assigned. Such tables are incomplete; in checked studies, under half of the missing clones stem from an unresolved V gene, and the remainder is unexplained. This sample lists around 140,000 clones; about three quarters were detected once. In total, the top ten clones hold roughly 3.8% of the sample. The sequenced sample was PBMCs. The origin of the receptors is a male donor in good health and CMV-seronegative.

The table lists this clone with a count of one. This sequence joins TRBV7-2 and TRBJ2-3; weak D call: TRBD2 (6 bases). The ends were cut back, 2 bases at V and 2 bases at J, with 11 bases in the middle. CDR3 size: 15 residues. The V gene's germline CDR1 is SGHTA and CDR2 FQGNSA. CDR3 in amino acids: CASSLRSGYTDTQYF. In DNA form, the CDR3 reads TGTGCCAGCAGCTTACGTAGCGGCTACACAGATACGCAGTATTTT.

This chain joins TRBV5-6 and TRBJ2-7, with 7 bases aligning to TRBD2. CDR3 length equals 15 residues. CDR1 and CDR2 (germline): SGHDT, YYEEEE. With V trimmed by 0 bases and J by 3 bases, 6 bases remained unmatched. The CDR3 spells CASSLDGGRSYEQYF. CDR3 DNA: TGTGCCAGCAGCTTGGATGGCGGGAGAAGCTACGAGCAGTACTTC. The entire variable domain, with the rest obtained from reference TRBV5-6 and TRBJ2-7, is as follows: DAGVTQSPTHLIKTRGQQVTLRCSPKSGHDTVSWYQQALGQGPQFIFQYYEEEERQRGNFPDRFSGHQFPNYSSELNVNALLLGDSALYLCASSLDGGRSYEQYFGPGTRLTVT.